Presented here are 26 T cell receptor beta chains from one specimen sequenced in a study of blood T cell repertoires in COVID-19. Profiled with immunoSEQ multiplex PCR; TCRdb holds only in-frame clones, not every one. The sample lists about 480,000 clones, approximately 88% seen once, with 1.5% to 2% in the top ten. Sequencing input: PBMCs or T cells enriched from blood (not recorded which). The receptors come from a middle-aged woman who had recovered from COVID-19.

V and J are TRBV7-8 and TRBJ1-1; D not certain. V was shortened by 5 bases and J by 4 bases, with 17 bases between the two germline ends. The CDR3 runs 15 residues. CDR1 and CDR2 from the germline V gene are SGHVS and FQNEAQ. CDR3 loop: CASSLRHRLFTEAFF. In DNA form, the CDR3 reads TGTGCCAGCAGCCTAAGACACCGGCTTTTCACTGAAGCTTTCTTT. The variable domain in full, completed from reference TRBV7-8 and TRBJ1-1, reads GAGVSQSPRYKVAKRGQDVALRCDPISGHVSLFWYQQALGQGPEFLTYFQNEAQLDKSGLPSDRFFAERPEGSVSTLKIQRTQQEDSAVYLCASSLRHRLFTEAFFGQGTRLTVV.

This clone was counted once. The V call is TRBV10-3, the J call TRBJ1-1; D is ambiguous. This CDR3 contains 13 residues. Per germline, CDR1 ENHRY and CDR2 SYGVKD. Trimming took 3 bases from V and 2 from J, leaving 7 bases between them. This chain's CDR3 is CAISDRPNTEAFF. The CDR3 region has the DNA TGTGCCATCAGTGACAGGCCTAACACTGAAGCTTTCTTT.

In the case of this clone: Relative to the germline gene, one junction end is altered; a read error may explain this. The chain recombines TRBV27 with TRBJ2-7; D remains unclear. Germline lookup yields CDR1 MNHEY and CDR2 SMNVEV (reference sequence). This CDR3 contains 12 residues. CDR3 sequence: CASSSTPRPVVF. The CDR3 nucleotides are TGTGCCAGCAGTTCGACACCAAGACCGGTGGTCTTC.

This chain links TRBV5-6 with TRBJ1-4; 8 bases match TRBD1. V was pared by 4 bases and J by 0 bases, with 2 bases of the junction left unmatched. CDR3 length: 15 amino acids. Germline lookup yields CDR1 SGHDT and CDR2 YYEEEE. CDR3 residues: CASSEQGATNEKLFF. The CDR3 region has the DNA TGTGCCAGCAGCGAACAGGGGGCAACTAATGAAAAACTGTTTTTT.

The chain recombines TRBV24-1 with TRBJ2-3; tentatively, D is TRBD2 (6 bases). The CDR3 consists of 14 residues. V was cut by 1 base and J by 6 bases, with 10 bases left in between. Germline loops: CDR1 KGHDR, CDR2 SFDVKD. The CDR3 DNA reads TGTGCCACCAGTGATTTCACCGGAGGGGATACGCAGTATTTT. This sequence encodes CATSDFTGGDTQYF.

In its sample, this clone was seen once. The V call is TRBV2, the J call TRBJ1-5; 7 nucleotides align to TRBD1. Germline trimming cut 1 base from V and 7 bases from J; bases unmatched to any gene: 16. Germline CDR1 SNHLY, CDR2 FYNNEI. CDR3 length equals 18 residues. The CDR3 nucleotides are TGTGCCAGCAGTGAAGGAGTTAGGGGGCAGGGCTGGTGGCAGCCCCAGCATTTT. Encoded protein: CASSEGVRGQGWWQPQHF.

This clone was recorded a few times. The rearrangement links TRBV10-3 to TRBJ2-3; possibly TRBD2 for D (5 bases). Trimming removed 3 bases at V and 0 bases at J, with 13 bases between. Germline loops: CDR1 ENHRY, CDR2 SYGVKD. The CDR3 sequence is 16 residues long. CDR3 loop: CAISDTRAASTDTQYF. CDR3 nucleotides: TGTGCCATCAGTGACACCCGAGCGGCTAGCACAGATACGCAGTATTTT.

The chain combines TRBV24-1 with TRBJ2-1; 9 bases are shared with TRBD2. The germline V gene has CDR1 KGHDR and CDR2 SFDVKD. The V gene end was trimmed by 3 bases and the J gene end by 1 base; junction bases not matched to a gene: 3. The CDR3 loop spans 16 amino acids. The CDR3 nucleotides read TGTGCCACCAGTGATGATAGCGGGAGATCCTACAATGAGCAGTTCTTC. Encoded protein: CATSDDSGRSYNEQFF.

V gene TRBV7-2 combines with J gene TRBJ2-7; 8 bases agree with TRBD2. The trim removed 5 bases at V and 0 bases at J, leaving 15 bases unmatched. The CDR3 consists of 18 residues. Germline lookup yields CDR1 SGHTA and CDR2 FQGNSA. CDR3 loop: CASSLATGLALSSYEQYF. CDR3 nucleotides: TGTGCCAGCAGCCTGGCAACTGGACTAGCTCTAAGCTCCTACGAGCAGTACTTC.

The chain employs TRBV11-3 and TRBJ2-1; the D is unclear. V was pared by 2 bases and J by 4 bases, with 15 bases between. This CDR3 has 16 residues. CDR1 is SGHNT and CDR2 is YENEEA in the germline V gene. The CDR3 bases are TGTGCCAGCAGCTTACGAGGTCAGCGTTATTACAATGAGCAGTTCTTC. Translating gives CASSLRGQRYYNEQFF.

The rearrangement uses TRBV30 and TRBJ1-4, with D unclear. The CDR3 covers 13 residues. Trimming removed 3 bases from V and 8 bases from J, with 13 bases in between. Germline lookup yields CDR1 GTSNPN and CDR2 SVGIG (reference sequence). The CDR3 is CAWSPLRIEKLFF. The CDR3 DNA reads TGTGCCTGGAGCCCGCTCAGAATCGAAAAACTGTTTTTT.

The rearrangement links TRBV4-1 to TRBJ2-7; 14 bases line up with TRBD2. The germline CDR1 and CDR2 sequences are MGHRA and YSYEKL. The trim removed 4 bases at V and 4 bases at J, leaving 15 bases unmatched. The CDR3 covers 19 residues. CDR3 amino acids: CASSPPNWGTSGSVYEQYF. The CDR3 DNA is TGCGCCAGCAGCCCGCCCAATTGGGGGACTAGCGGGAGTGTTTACGAGCAGTACTTC.

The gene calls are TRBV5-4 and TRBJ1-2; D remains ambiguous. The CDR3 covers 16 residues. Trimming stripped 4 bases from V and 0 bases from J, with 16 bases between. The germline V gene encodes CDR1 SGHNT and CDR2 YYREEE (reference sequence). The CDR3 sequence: CASSHFGLWANYGYTF. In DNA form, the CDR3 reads TGTGCCAGCAGCCACTTTGGACTTTGGGCTAACTATGGCTACACCTTC.

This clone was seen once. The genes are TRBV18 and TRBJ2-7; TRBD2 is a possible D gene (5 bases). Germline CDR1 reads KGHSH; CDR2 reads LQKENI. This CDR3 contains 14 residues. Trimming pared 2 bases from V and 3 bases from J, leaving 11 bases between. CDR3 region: CASSPAPGGYEQYF. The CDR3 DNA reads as TGTGCCAGCTCACCAGCCCCCGGAGGCTACGAGCAGTACTTC. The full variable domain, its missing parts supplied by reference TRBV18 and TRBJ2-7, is NAGVMQNPRHLVRRRGQEARLRCSPMKGHSHVYWYRQLPEEGLKFMVYLQKENIIDESGMPKERFSAEFPKEGPSILRIQQVVRGDSAAYFCASSPAPGGYEQYFGPGTRLTVT.

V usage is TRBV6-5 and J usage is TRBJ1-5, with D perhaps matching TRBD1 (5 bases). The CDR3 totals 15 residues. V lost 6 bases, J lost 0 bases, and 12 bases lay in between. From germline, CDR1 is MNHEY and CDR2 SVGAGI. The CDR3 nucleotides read TGTGCCAGCAGGAAACAGGCCGATAGCAATCAGCCCCAGCATTTT. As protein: CASRKQADSNQPQHF.

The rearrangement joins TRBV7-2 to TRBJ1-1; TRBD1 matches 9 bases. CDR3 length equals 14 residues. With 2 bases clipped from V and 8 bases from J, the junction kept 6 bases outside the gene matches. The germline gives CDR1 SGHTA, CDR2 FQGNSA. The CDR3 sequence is CASSLIVTGGEAFF. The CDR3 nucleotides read TGTGCCAGCAGCTTAATAGTTACAGGGGGCGAAGCTTTCTTT.

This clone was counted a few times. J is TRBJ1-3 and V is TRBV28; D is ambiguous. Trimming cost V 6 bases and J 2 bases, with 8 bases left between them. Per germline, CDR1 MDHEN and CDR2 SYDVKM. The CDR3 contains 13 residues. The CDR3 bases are TGTGCCAGCAGGCGGCTAGCTGGAAACACCATATATTTT. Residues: CASRRLAGNTIYF.

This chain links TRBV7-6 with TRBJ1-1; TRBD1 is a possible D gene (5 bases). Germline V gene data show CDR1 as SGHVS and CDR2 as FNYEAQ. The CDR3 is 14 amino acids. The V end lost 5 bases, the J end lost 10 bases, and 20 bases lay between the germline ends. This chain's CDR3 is CASSATSGPTGAFF. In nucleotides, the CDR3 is TGTGCCAGCAGCGCCACCTCAGGGCCCACCGGAGCTTTCTTT.

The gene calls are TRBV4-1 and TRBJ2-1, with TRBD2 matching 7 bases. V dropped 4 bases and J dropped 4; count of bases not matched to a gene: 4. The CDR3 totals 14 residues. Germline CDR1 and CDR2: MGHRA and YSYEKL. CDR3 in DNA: TGCGCCAGCAGCCGGGGGACTATGTACAATGAGCAGTTCTTC. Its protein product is CASSRGTMYNEQFF.

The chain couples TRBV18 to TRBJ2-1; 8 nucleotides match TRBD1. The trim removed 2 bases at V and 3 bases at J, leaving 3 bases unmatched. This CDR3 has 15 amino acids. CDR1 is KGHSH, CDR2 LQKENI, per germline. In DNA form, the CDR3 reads TGTGCCAGCTCACCAGGAGACAGGGGCTACAATGAGCAGTTCTTC. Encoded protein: CASSPGDRGYNEQFF.

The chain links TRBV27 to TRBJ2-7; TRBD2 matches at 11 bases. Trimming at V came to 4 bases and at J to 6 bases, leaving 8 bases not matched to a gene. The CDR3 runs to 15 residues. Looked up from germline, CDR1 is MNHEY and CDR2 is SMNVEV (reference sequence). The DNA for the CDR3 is TGTGCCAGCAGTTCTCCACTAGCGGGAGAAACCGAGCAGTACTTC. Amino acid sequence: CASSSPLAGETEQYF.

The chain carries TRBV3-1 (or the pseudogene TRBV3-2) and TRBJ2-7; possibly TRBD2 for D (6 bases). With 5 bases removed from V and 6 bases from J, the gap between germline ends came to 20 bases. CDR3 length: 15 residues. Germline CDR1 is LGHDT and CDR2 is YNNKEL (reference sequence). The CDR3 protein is CASSTPVLAVSEQYF. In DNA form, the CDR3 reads TGTGCCAGCAGCACGCCGGTACTAGCTGTCTCCGAGCAGTACTTC.

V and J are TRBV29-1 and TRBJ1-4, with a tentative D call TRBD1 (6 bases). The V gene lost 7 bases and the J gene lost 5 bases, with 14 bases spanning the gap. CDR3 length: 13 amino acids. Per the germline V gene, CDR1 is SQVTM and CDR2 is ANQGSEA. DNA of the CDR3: TGCAGCGCAAAGGACAGCTACAATGAAAAACTGTTTTTT. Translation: CSAKDSYNEKLFF. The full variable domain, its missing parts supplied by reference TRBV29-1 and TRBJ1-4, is SAVISQKPSRDICQRGTSLTIQCQVDSQVTMMFWYRQQPGQSLTLIATANQGSEATYESGFVIDKFPISRPNLTFSTLTVSNMSPEDSSIYLCSAKDSYNEKLFFGSGTQLSVL.

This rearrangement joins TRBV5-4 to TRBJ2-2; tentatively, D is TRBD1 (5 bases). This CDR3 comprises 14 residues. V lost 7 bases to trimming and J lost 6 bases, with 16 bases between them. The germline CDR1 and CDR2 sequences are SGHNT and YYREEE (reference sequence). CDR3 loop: CASSQKGSPGELFF. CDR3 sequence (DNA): TGTGCCAGCTCCCAGAAGGGGTCTCCCGGGGAGCTGTTTTTT.

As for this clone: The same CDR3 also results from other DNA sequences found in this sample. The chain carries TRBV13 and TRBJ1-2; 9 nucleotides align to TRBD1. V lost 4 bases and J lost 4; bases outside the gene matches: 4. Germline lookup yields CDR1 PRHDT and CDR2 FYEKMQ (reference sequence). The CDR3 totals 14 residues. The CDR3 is CASSSGQGAYGYTF. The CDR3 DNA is TGTGCCAGCAGCTCGGGACAGGGCGCCTATGGCTACACCTTC.

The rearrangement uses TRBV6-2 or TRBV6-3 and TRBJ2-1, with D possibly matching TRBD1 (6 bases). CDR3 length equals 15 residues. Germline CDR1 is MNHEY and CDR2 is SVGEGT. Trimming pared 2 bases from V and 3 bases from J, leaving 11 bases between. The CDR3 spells CASSYRGMGYNEQFF. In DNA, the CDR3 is TGTGCCAGCAGTTACAGGGGGATGGGCTACAATGAGCAGTTCTTC.